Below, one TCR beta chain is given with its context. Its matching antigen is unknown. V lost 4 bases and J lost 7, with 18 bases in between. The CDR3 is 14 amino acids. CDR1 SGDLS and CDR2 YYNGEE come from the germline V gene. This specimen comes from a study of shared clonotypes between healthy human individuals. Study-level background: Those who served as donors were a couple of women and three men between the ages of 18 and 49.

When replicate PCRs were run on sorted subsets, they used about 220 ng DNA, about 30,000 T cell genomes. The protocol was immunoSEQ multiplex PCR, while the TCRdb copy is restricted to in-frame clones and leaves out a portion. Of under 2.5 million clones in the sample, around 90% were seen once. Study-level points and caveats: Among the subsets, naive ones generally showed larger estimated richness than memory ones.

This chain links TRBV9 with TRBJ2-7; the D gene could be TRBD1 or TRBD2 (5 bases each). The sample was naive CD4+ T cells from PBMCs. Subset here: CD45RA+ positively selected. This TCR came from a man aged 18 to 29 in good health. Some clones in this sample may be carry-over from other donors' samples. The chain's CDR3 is CASSPESIWGEQYF. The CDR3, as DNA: TGTGCCAGCAGCCCGGAATCTATTTGGGGGGAGCAGTACTTC.